These T cell receptor beta chains were read from a single sample in a study of OX40 agonist ivuxolimab in advanced cancers. Here immunoSEQ multiplex PCR was the method, and the copy in TCRdb shows in-frame clones only, minus some. The sample has about 6,300 clones, approximately 70% seen once; the top ten hold approximately 63%. Sequenced material: CD4+ or CD8+ T cells sorted from blood, taken in a trial of the OX40 agonist ivuxolimab. These receptors were obtained from an adult with an advanced solid tumor such as melanoma, head and neck, liver or kidney cancer. Each CDR3 is given with its conserved first and last residue.

J | V | CDR3
TRBJ2-7 | TRBV14 | CASSADRLEQYF
TRBJ1-1 | TRBV10-2 | CASSQWTEAFF
TRBJ2-3 | TRBV19 | CASSNGGADTQYF
TRBJ1-2 | TRBV13 | CASIPRGQSAVYGYTF
TRBJ2-1 | TRBV29-1 | CSVDGSGNGEQFF
TRBJ1-3 | TRBV19 | CASTTGQLSGNTIYF
TRBJ2-1 | TRBV7-9 | CASSPSGGARTEQFF
TRBJ2-2 | TRBV2 | CASSVNWAGELFF
TRBJ1-5 | TRBV19 | CASSSQGVLSNQPQHF
TRBJ2-1 | TRBV6-1 | CAIGTGAHNEQFF
TRBJ2-1 | TRBV7-3 | CASSLVGTGDEQFF
TRBJ1-2 | TRBV6-5 | CASCGGLNYGYTF
TRBJ1-2 | TRBV7-9 | CASSMGTDYYGYTF
TRBJ2-7 | TRBV7-9 | CASSLDGRGEQYF
TRBJ1-1 | TRBV11-2 | CASSLAGEAFF
TRBJ1-5 | TRBV9 | CASSVSGHQPQHF
TRBJ1-5 | TRBV10-2 | CASSEVGGVQPQHF
TRBJ2-1 | TRBV6-6 | CASSWPGQPDNEQFF
TRBJ1-2 | TRBV7-2 | CASSFGATLTPPYGYTF
TRBJ2-1 | TRBV13 | CASSLELRPPNEQFF
TRBJ2-7 | TRBV6-1 | CASNLGGGYEQYF
TRBJ1-2 | TRBV5-6 | CASSLGTQPRMGYTF
TRBJ1-1 | TRBV9 | CASSVGGGGKAFF
TRBJ2-1 | TRBV9 | CASTSIGIGVNEQFF
TRBJ2-5 | TRBV19 | CASGGTIVETQYF
TRBJ2-3 | TRBV7-2 | CASSSALAGFMGSPDTQYF
TRBJ1-6 | TRBV4-3 | CASSQEGHPNSPLHF
TRBJ1-3 | TRBV5-6 | CASSQIIAGGISGNTIYF
TRBJ1-5 | TRBV7-2 | CAPRTGVQPQHF
TRBJ1-5 | TRBV4-3 | CASSQEFRSNQPQHF
TRBJ1-2 | TRBV2 | CASIGTGLDYTF
TRBJ2-5 | TRBV9 | CASSGNSGSGQETQYF
TRBJ2-2 | TRBV9 | CASSVDAGELFF
TRBJ2-7 | TRBV5-1 | CASSLSSGAPRQYF
TRBJ1-2 | TRBV7-9 | CASSPVAGGYTF
TRBJ1-6 | TRBV10-3 | CAITRAPYNSPLHF
TRBJ1-1 | TRBV19 | CASSTSGSLLTEAFF
TRBJ1-1 | TRBV4-2 | CASSQALQSSKAFF
TRBJ1-2 | TRBV7-9 | CASSLGAAAYGYTF
TRBJ1-1 | TRBV9 | CASSVTGKTEAFF
TRBJ2-3 | TRBV9 | CASSPTSLVTDTQYF
TRBJ2-7 | TRBV9 | CASSAGLAGGLEQYF
TRBJ2-1 | TRBV4-3 | CASSQDKRGGNEQFF
TRBJ1-4 | TRBV9 | CASSGTGVGSATNEKLFF
TRBJ2-1 | TRBV19 | CASSVRTSGWLSYNEQFF
TRBJ2-5 | TRBV11-2 | CASSDSGRETQYF
TRBJ2-4 | TRBV10-3 | CAISESQGAGNIQYF
TRBJ1-1 | TRBV28 | CASSYPGTGGDFF
TRBJ2-3 | TRBV9 | CASSVGIGGKADTQYF
TRBJ2-1 | TRBV12-5 | CASGLWDNNNEQFF
TRBJ2-7 | TRBV4-2 | CASSQVGYEQYF
TRBJ2-7 | TRBV19 | CASSMGRSSYEQYF
TRBJ2-3 | TRBV5-4 | CASTPTSGGTDTQYF
TRBJ2-1 | TRBV15 | CATSVPVGLDLPSSYNEQFF
TRBJ1-2 | TRBV10-3 | CAISDPAGGINYGYTF
TRBJ1-4 | TRBV5-6 | CASSLVRREKLFF
TRBJ1-1 | TRBV13 | CASSHRQGNTEAFF
TRBJ1-2 | TRBV7-2 | CASSLERAGVYGYTF
TRBJ2-5 | TRBV4-3 | CASSPWRTGAGETQYF